This T cell receptor beta chain was sequenced during a study of Ad26.COV2.S vaccination and SARS-CoV-2 variants. Turning to the study itself: Donor allocation was to the COV1001 Ad26.COV2.S trial arm. Ad26.COV2.S given intramuscularly, once or twice 56 days apart. Study conclusions and caveats: People given the vaccine had a wider spike-specific TCR breadth than placebo recipients did.

Notes on this clone: Its antigen remains unidentified. Other nucleotide sequences in the sample specify the same CDR3.

Clones were sequenced by immunoSEQ multiplex PCR, and TCRdb holds only the in-frame ones, with some missing. This sample has about 320,000 clones, with around 90% found just once. Treatment here: around 19 received Ad26.COV2.S at low or high dose, single or two shots; about 5 received placebo; per-sample allocation not given. Samples came from day 63 after the first vaccine or placebo injection. An adult aged 18-55 years in Boston served as the donor. Germline CDR1 SGHTA, CDR2 FQGNSA. Between the trimmed V and J ends, which lost 5 bases and 0 bases, there was a span of 11 bases. This CDR3 region has 15 residues.

The sequenced sample was peripheral blood, obtained in a trial of Ad26.COV2.S vaccine versus placebo. The receptor's source is a person between 18 and 60 years old who received the Ad26.COV2.S COVID-19 vaccine or a placebo. This chain connects TRBV7-2 to TRBJ1-3; maybe TRBD1 (5 bases). The CDR3 nucleotides are TGTGCCAGCAGCCTGAGGGGACTCTCTGGAAACACCATATATTTT. The encoded protein is CASSLRGLSGNTIYF.